This T cell receptor (beta chain) is from a study of blood T cells in healthy people across ages. Study-level findings and limits: A roughly linear fall in TCR beta diversity per million T cells was seen with increasing age. Aged donors had fewer naive CD4+ cells and lower diversity than long-lived donors. Calculation of diversity from one million T cells yielded estimates considered to be underestimates.

Total RNA extraction produced at least 5.5 micrograms (per sample) for the study. Details on this clonotype: Its antigen is undetermined.

A second about 7 to 11 cycle PCR used barcoded and J-beta primers. TCRdb itself ran the 5' RACE reads through MiXCR, one entry per CDR3 protein. The sample consists of about 1.8 million distinct CDR3 sequences, 49% of them appearing once. Germline V lookup: CDR1 DFQATT, CDR2 SNEGSKA (reference sequence). The V and J ends lost 5 bases and 7 bases, in that order; junction bases with no gene match: 11. CDR3 length: 15 amino acids. The chain recombines TRBV20-1 with TRBJ2-1, with 10 nucleotides matching TRBD1. The sequence was obtained from a woman in her thirties or forties in good health. Sequencing input: blood. This CDR3 is CSADNSDRGLNEQFF. CDR3 DNA sequence: TGCAGTGCTGACAACAGTGACAGGGGGCTTAATGAGCAGTTCTTC.